This T cell receptor beta chain was captured in a study of cytomegalovirus exposure and HLA in healthy donors. General observations from the study: Cytomegalovirus-associated status was assigned to about 150 TCR beta chains. Confirmation was obtained in vitro that three CMV-associated chains are specific for CMV antigens.

A 120-subject validation cohort, separate from the 666-subject first cohort, supplied the donors. The CDR3 has 17 residues. CDR1 and CDR2 from the germline V gene are SGDLS and YYNGEE. V shed 0 bases and J shed 7 bases, with 20 bases lying between them. Remarks on this clone: What it binds is unknown.

Measured with immunoSEQ multiplex PCR; TCRdb has only the in-frame clones, and not every one. The table lists about 200,000 clones, around four fifths of them singletons. This sequence originates from a woman aged 18 to 35 in good health and CMV-seronegative. Sequenced material: PBMCs. V is TRBV9 and J is TRBJ1-3, with D unclear. The CDR3 is CASSVGGPGRGRNTIYF. The CDR3 coding sequence is TGTGCCAGCAGCGTAGGAGGCCCCGGTCGGGGAAGGAACACCATATATTTT.